This T cell receptor (beta chain) comes out of a study of blood T cell repertoires in COVID-19. At the level of the study: The study drew acute and convalescent COVID-19 samples from the United States, Italy and Spain. The cDNA or gDNA used as material had been derived from T cells, B-cell-depleted T cells, or PBMCs.

Source study methods: Using reference gene primer amplification, nucleated cell counts were estimated. Libraries were prepared by immunoSEQ multiplex PCR; TCRdb keeps only in-frame clonotypes and omits some of them. V, J and clone size derive from that table, while D and trimming were established from the DNA sequence. The data hold about 70,000 clones, with 70% to 90% observed a single time. CDR3 length: 15 amino acids. The trim removed 6 bases at V and 9 bases at J, leaving 7 bases unmatched. Per the germline V gene, CDR1 is SNHLY and CDR2 is FYNNEI. The receptor was isolated from a woman of 80 years or more with active or convalescent COVID-19. This sequence joins TRBV2 and TRBJ2-1; 14 positions agree with TRBD2. Input material: peripheral blood. In DNA form, the CDR3 reads TGTGCCAGCAGGGGACTAGCGGGAGTAAAGGGTGAGCAGTTCTTC. Amino acids: CASRGLAGVKGEQFF.